The present T cell receptor beta chain was sequenced within a study of blood T cell repertoires in COVID-19. On the study more broadly: Researchers got acute and convalescent COVID-19 samples from the United States, Italy and Spain.

Measured with immunoSEQ multiplex PCR; TCRdb has only the in-frame clones, and not every one. The sample includes about 150,000 clones, 78% of them seen just once. The CDR3 extends over 14 amino acids. V lost 6 bases, J lost 4 bases, and 15 bases lay in between. Germline V gene lookup returns CDR1 SEHNR and CDR2 FQNEAQ (reference sequence). This clonotype was sampled from a man in his sixties who had recovered from COVID-19. The chain couples TRBV7-9 to TRBJ1-2, with TRBD1 as a possible D gene (6 bases). The sequenced sample consisted of peripheral blood. The CDR3 nucleotides read TGTGCCAGCAGTTTTGGACCGACAGGCTATGGCTACACCTTC. Its protein product is CASSFGPTGYGYTF.